One sample yielded the 32 T cell receptor beta chains listed below, sequenced in a study of molecular identifiers for immune sequencing clone quantification. TCRdb fed the PCR reads into MiXCR, producing one record per CDR3 protein. This sample has fewer than 350,000 distinct CDR3 sequences; about 20% occur once, and the top ten carry 0.81%. Sequencing input: naive CD8+ T cells from blood, with Jurkat cell RNA spiked in. Subset here: FACS-sorted CD8+CD4-CCR7+CD45RA+ naive T cells. These receptors all come from a human donor in good health. Some libraries in this study had Jurkat cell RNA spiked in.

In this sample, this clonotype turned up many times. V gene TRBV27 combines with J gene TRBJ1-1; D remains ambiguous. V dropped 5 bases and J dropped 1 base, with 8 bases sitting between them. Germline V CDR1 and CDR2: MNHEY, SMNVEV (reference sequence). This CDR3 has 13 residues. CDR3 sequence: CASSPQPNTEAFF. As DNA, the CDR3 is TGTGCCAGCAGTCCCCAACCGAACACTGAAGCTTTCTTT.

At least ten counts were recorded for this clonotype. This chain connects TRBV7-9 to TRBJ2-3; no clear D gene. The CDR3 covers 14 residues. The germline CDR1 and CDR2 sequences are SEHNR and FQNEAQ (reference sequence). V was shortened by 5 bases and J by 6 bases, with 15 bases between the two germline ends. The CDR3: CASSRLFKQDTQYF. DNA for the CDR3: TGTGCCAGCAGCCGCCTGTTCAAGCAGGATACGCAGTATTTT.

This clonotype has just a few counts. One end of the junction does not line up with germline, which may come from a read error. The chain combines TRBV27 with TRBJ2-7, with D maybe TRBD1 (6 bases). The CDR3 is made up of 14 amino acids. CDR1 is MNHEY, CDR2 SMNVEV, per germline (reference sequence). DNA of the CDR3: TGTGCCAGCAGTTTGAGCGGACAGAGCTACGAGCGGTACTTC. It is translated as CASSLSGQSYERYF.

This sequence joins TRBV4-3 and TRBJ2-7, with 7 bases that match TRBD1. With V trimmed by 0 bases and J by 3 bases, 5 bases remained unmatched. Germline CDR1 and CDR2: LGHNA and YSLEER. The length of the CDR3 is 15 residues. The CDR3 coding sequence is TGCGCCAGCAGCCAAGACTTGGGACAGATCTACGAGCAGTACTTC. Protein sequence: CASSQDLGQIYEQYF.

This clonotype showed up many times. V and J are TRBV27 and TRBJ1-1; D gene unclear. The CDR3 covers 15 residues. Germline V gene data show CDR1 as MNHEY and CDR2 as SMNVEV (reference sequence). V was shortened by 6 bases and J by 3 bases, with 17 bases between the two germline ends. The CDR3 DNA reads TGTGCCAGCAGCTCCGCTAGGACGGCGGACACTGAAGCTTTCTTT. Protein sequence: CASSSARTADTEAFF.

As for this clonotype: One end of the junction fails to match germline, which may point to a read error. The chain joins TRBV6-2 or TRBV6-3 to TRBJ2-7, with 8 bases that match TRBD2. This CDR3 comprises 15 residues. Germline V lookup: CDR1 MNHEY, CDR2 SVGEGT. The CDR3: CASSYGAGVSYEQHF. The CDR3 DNA sequence: TGTGCCAGCAGTTACGGAGCGGGGGTATCCTACGAGCAGCACTTC.

This clonotype was observed many times. The rearrangement uses TRBV7-9 and TRBJ2-3, with D uncertain. The CDR3 spans 13 residues. CDR1 and CDR2 from the germline V gene are SEHNR and FQNEAQ (reference sequence). With 4 bases removed from V and 4 bases from J, the gap between germline ends came to 9 bases. CDR3 in DNA: TGTGCCAGCAGCTCAAGCGTCGCAGATACGCAGTATTTT. Translating gives CASSSSVADTQYF.

This clonotype was counted a few times. Here the CDR3 DNA reads TGTGCCGGCCGAGGACTAGCGGGGGAGCAGTACTTC. It yields the protein CAGRGLAGEQYF. The chain has TRBV12-3 or TRBV12-4 and TRBJ2-7, with 12 bases identical to TRBD2. V was clipped by 11 bases and J by 7 bases; unmatched bases: 6. The CDR3 length is 12 residues.

On this clonotype itself: A read error is possible here, since a much larger clone lies one base away. The DNA for the CDR3 is TGTGCCAGCCGCTTGGGAAAGGGTAGCACAGATACGCAGTATTTT. It yields the protein CASRLGKGSTDTQYF. V gene TRBV2 combines with J gene TRBJ2-3, with D unclear. This CDR3 region has 15 residues. V dropped 8 bases and J dropped 0 bases, with 15 bases sitting between them. The germline CDR1 and CDR2 sequences are SNHLY and FYNNEI.

The sample holds one count of this clonotype. This could be a read error, since a much larger clone is one nucleotide away. The chain's CDR3 is CASRPDRGRRRPQHF. CDR3 in DNA: TGTGCCAGCAGACCAGACAGGGGGCGAAGACGGCCCCAGCATTTT. The V gene is TRBV28, the J gene TRBJ1-5; 10 nucleotides align to TRBD1. Germline CDR1 reads MDHEN; CDR2 reads SYDVKM. Trimming removed 6 bases from V and 9 bases from J; junction bases left unmatched: 11. This CDR3 comprises 15 residues.

This clonotype appeared many times. This chain uses TRBV29-1 with TRBJ1-2, with 7 bases identical to TRBD1. Germline V lookup: CDR1 SQVTM, CDR2 ANQGSEA. The CDR3 consists of 14 residues. V gave up 5 bases and J gave up 7 bases; unmatched junction bases: 13. CDR3 bases: TGCAGCGTTCCCCTTGCCGGGACAGCCTCTGGCTACACCTTC. Amino acids: CSVPLAGTASGYTF.

This clonotype was counted a few times. The gene calls are TRBV12-3 or TRBV12-4 and TRBJ2-3; D not resolved. V lost 6 bases and J lost 0, with 7 bases in between. This CDR3 has 13 amino acids. CDR3 nucleotide sequence: TGTGCCAGCAGGGTCACTAGCACAGATACGCAGTATTTT. It yields the protein CASRVTSTDTQYF.

The chain recombines TRBV4-3 with TRBJ2-1; either TRBD1 or TRBD2 may supply D (5 bases each). The CDR3 covers 15 residues. CDR1 and CDR2 from the germline V gene are LGHNA and YSLEER. Deletions cut 5 bases from V and 4 bases from J, with 15 bases between. The CDR3, as DNA: TGCGCCAGCAGCGTCGGGTCGGGGCCGTACAATGAGCAGTTCTTC. Translated, it gives CASSVGSGPYNEQFF.

This chain joins TRBV25-1 and TRBJ2-1; D unclear. Trimming shortened V by 8 bases and J by 8 bases, and 19 bases separated the two germline ends. The CDR3 length is 14 residues. Germline CDR1 MGHDK, CDR2 SYGVNS. Written as DNA, the CDR3 is TGTGCCAGCGGGCTCCACACGTTTATCCATGAGCAGTTCTTC. Amino acids: CASGLHTFIHEQFF.

This clonotype was seen at least ten times. The J gene is TRBJ1-5, the V gene TRBV30, with 9 positions matching TRBD1. V lost 5 bases, J lost 4 bases, and 6 bases stayed unmatched. The germline V gene encodes CDR1 GTSNPN and CDR2 SVGIG (reference sequence). This CDR3 has 14 residues. This CDR3 reads CAWGPGTGNQPQHF. The CDR3 DNA is TGTGCCTGGGGTCCCGGGACAGGGAATCAGCCCCAGCATTTT.

The gene calls are TRBV13 and TRBJ2-1; 8 nucleotides line up with TRBD2. V dropped 5 bases and J dropped 3; count of bases not matched to a gene: 9. The CDR3 extends over 16 amino acids. Germline assignment: CDR1 PRHDT and CDR2 FYEKMQ (reference sequence). CDR3 sequence: CASSLQERESYNEQFF. In nucleotides, the CDR3 is TGTGCCAGCAGCCTCCAGGAGCGGGAGAGCTACAATGAGCAGTTCTTC.

This clonotype was counted many times. In nucleotides, the CDR3 is TGTGCCAGCAACCCGACAGGGGGCGCAGATACGCAGTATTTT. This encodes CASNPTGGADTQYF. V and J are TRBV7-9 and TRBJ2-3; 10 bases fit TRBD1. After removal of 7 bases from V and 4 bases from J, the junction contained 5 bases not matched to a gene. Germline CDR1 and CDR2: SEHNR and FQNEAQ (reference sequence). The CDR3 covers 14 residues. Full variable domain (remainder filled in from reference TRBV7-9 and TRBJ2-3): DTGVSQNPRHKITKRGQNVTFRCDPISEHNRLYWYRQTLGQGPEFLTYFQNEAQLEKSRLLSDRFSAERPKGSFSTLEIQRTEQGDSAMYLCASNPTGGADTQYFGPGTRLTVL.

Note on this clonotype: One junction end does not reproduce the germline sequence, and a read error may be involved. The rearrangement links TRBV10-3 to TRBJ2-1, with 7 bases fitting TRBD2. CDR3 length: 15 amino acids. Germline lookup yields CDR1 ENHRY and CDR2 SYGVKD. CDR3 nucleotide sequence: TGTGCCGTCAGTGACGGGGGGAGCTCCTACAATGAGCAGTTCTTC. Its protein is CAVSDGGSSYNEQFF.

Worth noting for this clonotype: This may be a read error, as it is one base from a much larger clone. The CDR3 protein is CASSPNRGGVTQYF. The CDR3 DNA reads as TGTGCCAGCAGCCCAAACAGGGGTGGAGTGACCCAGTACTTC. This chain joins TRBV7-7 and TRBJ2-5; 7 nucleotides agree with TRBD1. Unmatched junction bases numbered 10, after V lost 5 bases and J lost 7 bases. The CDR3 has 14 residues. CDR1 is SSHAT and CDR2 is FNYEAQ in the germline V gene (reference sequence). Drawing the rest from reference TRBV7-7 and TRBJ2-5, the complete variable domain is GAGVSQSPRYKVTKRGQDVTLRCDPISSHATLYWYQQALGQGPEFLTYFNYEAQPDKSGLPSDRFSAERPEGSISTLTIQRTEQRDSAMYRCASSPNRGGVTQYFGPGTRLLVL.

This clonotype occurred a few times. The genes are TRBV4-1 and TRBJ2-3, with 9 bases that match TRBD2. Germline assignment: CDR1 MGHRA and CDR2 YSYEKL. The CDR3 has 18 residues. Trimming at V came to 0 bases and at J to 0 bases, leaving 7 bases not matched to a gene. The DNA of the CDR3 is TGCGCCAGCAGCCAAGAGGTTCCCAGCGGGGGGAGCACAGATACGCAGTATTTT. As protein: CASSQEVPSGGSTDTQYF.

This clonotype was recorded a few times. The rearrangement links TRBV27 to TRBJ2-7; TRBD1 matches 10 bases. J was trimmed by 3 bases and V by 6 bases; bases with no gene match: 11. The CDR3 has 16 residues. The germline V gene has CDR1 MNHEY and CDR2 SMNVEV (reference sequence). Written as DNA, the CDR3 is TGTGCCAGCAGCTCCGGGACAGGGGTTCTGCACTACGAGCAGTACTTC. Its protein product is CASSSGTGVLHYEQYF.

This clonotype has ten or more counts. This sequence joins TRBV18 and TRBJ1-1; D remains ambiguous. The CDR3 has 11 amino acids. The germline gives CDR1 KGHSH, CDR2 LQKENI. Deletions cut 3 bases from V and 5 bases from J, with 4 bases between. The CDR3: CASSPETEAFF. The CDR3 DNA sequence: TGTGCCAGCTCACCGGAAACTGAAGCTTTCTTT.

The chain links TRBV7-6 to TRBJ2-5, with no clear D. Trimming shortened V by 5 bases and J by 5 bases, and 15 bases separated the two germline ends. The CDR3 sequence is 14 residues long. Germline CDR1 SGHVS, CDR2 FNYEAQ. In nucleotides, the CDR3 is TGTGCCAGCAGCGTCAGTCTCTCCGGGGAGACCCAGTACTTC. Encoded protein: CASSVSLSGETQYF.

This clonotype has ten or more counts. V is TRBV7-9 and J is TRBJ1-2, with D uncertain. Germline V gives CDR1 SEHNR, CDR2 FQNEAQ (reference sequence). This CDR3 is built from 13 residues. V dropped 0 bases and J dropped 0 bases, with 2 bases sitting between them. The DNA for the CDR3 is TGTGCCAGCAGCTTAGCAACTAACTATGGCTACACCTTC. It is translated as CASSLATNYGYTF.

This clonotype was detected many times. This chain joins TRBV7-9 and TRBJ2-5; TRBD2 agrees at 7 bases. V lost 0 bases to trimming and J lost 5 bases; unmatched junction nucleotides: 3. CDR1 and CDR2 (germline): SEHNR, FQNEAQ (reference sequence). CDR3 length: 14 residues. The CDR3 nucleotides read TGTGCCAGCAGCTTAGCAGGGGAGGGGGAGACCCAGTACTTC. Translated: CASSLAGEGETQYF.

The rearrangement links TRBV12-3 or TRBV12-4 to TRBJ2-2; TRBD1 aligns across 8 bases. J was trimmed by 0 bases and V by 1 base; bases with no gene match: 10. The CDR3 totals 19 residues. CDR3 loop: CASSLEARGLEPNTGELFF. The CDR3 bases are TGTGCCAGCAGTTTAGAGGCCAGGGGGCTTGAGCCGAACACCGGGGAGCTGTTTTTT.

The sample holds many counts of this clonotype. V usage is TRBV6-5 and J usage is TRBJ1-1, with no clear D. The V end was cut by 3 bases, the J end by 0 bases, with 17 bases between. CDR3 length: 17 residues. CDR1 is MNHEY, CDR2 SVGAGI, per germline. CDR3 nucleotide sequence: TGTGCCAGCAGTTATTCGTCACCGCCGTTACTGAACACTGAAGCTTTCTTT. Protein sequence: CASSYSSPPLLNTEAFF.

This clonotype came up many times. This sequence joins TRBV4-3 and TRBJ1-1; D is uncertain. V was trimmed by 1 base and J by 3 bases, leaving 6 bases between them. The CDR3 sequence is 13 residues long. Per the germline V gene, CDR1 is LGHNA and CDR2 is YSLEER. The CDR3 loop is CASSQGSDTEAFF. CDR3 coding DNA: TGCGCCAGCAGCCAAGGTAGTGACACTGAAGCTTTCTTT.

Ten or more counts support this clonotype. J is TRBJ1-6 and V is TRBV6-2 or TRBV6-3; possibly TRBD1 for D (5 bases). The CDR3 is 16 amino acids. The V end was cut by 4 bases, the J end by 4 bases, with 14 bases between. The germline gives CDR1 MNHEY, CDR2 SVGEGT. CDR3 loop: CASSSTPRGYNSPLHF. The CDR3 nucleotides are TGTGCCAGCAGTTCGACACCAAGGGGTTATAATTCACCCCTCCACTTT.

Note on this clonotype: The junction and the germline gene differ at one end; a read error may be behind it. The chain joins TRBV4-3 to TRBJ1-1; D is undetermined. The CDR3 extends over 12 amino acids. Per germline, CDR1 LGHNA and CDR2 YSLEER. The CDR3 sequence: CASRGMNAEAFF. CDR3 sequence (DNA): TGCGCCAGCAGGGGAATGAACGCTGAAGCTTTCTTT.

This clonotype was seen repeatedly, ten times or more. The chain uses TRBV5-5 and TRBJ2-7; 11 nucleotides line up with TRBD2. CDR3 length: 16 amino acids. V was pared by 0 bases and J by 4 bases, with 6 bases of the junction left unmatched. In germline, CDR1 is SGHKS, CDR2 YYEKEE (reference sequence). The CDR3 DNA reads TGTGCCAGCAGCTTGGCAGCCGGGACTAGCGGTTACGAGCAGTACTTC. Residues: CASSLAAGTSGYEQYF.

Many counts were recorded for this clonotype. The chain carries TRBV11-2 and TRBJ1-3; 7 bases agree with TRBD1. The CDR3 contains 18 residues. V was pared by 5 bases and J by 0 bases, with 13 bases of the junction left unmatched. CDR1 is SGHAT, CDR2 FQNNGV, per germline. The CDR3 nucleotides read TGTGCCAGCAGCCTATATTCTCATGGGACAGCCTCTGGAAACACCATATATTTT. Protein: CASSLYSHGTASGNTIYF.